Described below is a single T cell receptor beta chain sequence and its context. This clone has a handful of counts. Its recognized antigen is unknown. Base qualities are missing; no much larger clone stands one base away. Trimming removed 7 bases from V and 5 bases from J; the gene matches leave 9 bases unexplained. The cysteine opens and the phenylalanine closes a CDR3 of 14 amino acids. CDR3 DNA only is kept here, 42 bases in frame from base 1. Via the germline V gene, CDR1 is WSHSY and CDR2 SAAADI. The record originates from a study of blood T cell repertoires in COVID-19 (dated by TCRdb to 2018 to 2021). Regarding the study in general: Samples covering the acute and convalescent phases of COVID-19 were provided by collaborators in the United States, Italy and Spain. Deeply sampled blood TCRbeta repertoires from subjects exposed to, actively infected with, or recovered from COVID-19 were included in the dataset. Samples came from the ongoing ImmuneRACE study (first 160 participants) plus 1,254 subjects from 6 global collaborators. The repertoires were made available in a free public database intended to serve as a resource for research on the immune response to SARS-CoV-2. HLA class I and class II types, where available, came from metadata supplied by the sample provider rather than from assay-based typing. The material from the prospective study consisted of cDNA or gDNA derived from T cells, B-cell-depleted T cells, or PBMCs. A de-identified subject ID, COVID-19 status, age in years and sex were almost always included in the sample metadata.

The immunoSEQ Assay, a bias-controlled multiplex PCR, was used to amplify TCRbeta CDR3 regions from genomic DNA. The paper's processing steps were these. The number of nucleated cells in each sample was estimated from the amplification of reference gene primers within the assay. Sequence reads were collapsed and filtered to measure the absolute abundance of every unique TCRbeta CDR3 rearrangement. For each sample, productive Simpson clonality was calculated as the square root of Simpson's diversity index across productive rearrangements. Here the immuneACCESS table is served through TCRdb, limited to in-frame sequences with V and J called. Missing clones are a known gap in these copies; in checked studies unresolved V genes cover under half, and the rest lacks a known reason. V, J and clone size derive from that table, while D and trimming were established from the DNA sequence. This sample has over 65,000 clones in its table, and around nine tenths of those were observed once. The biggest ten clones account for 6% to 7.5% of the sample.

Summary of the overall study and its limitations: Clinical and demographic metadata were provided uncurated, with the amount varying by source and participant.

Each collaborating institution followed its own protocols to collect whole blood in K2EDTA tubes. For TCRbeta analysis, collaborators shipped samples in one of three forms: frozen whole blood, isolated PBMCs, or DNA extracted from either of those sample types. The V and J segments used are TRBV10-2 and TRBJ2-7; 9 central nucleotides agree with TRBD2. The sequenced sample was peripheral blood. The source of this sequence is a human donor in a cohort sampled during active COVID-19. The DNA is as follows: TGCGCCAGCACGCCGGCGGGGGGGCCCCACGAGCAGTACTTC. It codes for CASTPAGGPHEQYF.